Below, 6 T cell receptor beta chains from the same sample are listed, as sequenced in a study of blood T cell repertoires in COVID-19. Generated by immunoSEQ multiplex PCR, the TCRdb table keeps only in-frame clones and is missing some. The sample has over 250,000 clones; roughly 86% are singletons. Material for sequencing was peripheral blood. The receptors here all came from a woman aged 50 to 60 with acute or convalescent COVID-19.

The V and J genes are TRBV6-5 and TRBJ1-6; possibly TRBD1 for D (6 bases). Between the trimmed V and J ends, which lost 2 bases and 7 bases, there was a span of 12 bases. The length of the CDR3 is 15 residues. Germline CDR1 reads MNHEY; CDR2 reads SVGAGI. CDR3 bases: TGTGCCAGCAGTTACACAACAGGGAACAATTCACCCCTCCACTTT. It translates to CASSYTTGNNSPLHF.

The chain uses TRBV27 and TRBJ1-4; possible D gene TRBD1, 5 bases. This CDR3 contains 17 residues. CDR1 is MNHEY, CDR2 SMNVEV, per germline (reference sequence). Trimming cost V 6 bases and J 4 bases, with 21 bases left between them. CDR3 in amino acids: CASSPGGAGLGNEKLFF. CDR3 coding DNA: TGTGCCAGCAGCCCCGGTGGGGCCGGATTGGGTAATGAAAAACTGTTTTTT. Based on the CDR3 plus reference TRBV27 and TRBJ1-4, the full variable domain is EAQVTQNPRYLITVTGKKLTVTCSQNMNHEYMSWYRQDPGLGLRQIYYSMNVEVTDKGDVPEGYKVSRKEKRNFPLILESPSPNQTSLYFCASSPGGAGLGNEKLFFGSGTQLSVL.

This clone was seen more than once but under ten times. The rearrangement links TRBV6-5 to TRBJ2-5; D may be TRBD1 (6 bases). Trimming left V 6 bases short and J 5 bases short, with 7 bases between. Germline loops: CDR1 MNHEY, CDR2 SVGAGI. The CDR3 consists of 11 residues. DNA for the CDR3: TGTGCCAGCAGCCAGGGGGAGACCCAGTACTTC. Its protein is CASSQGETQYF.

This clone was observed a handful of times. CDR3 DNA: TGTGCCAGCAGTACGGACAGGGGCAATCAGCCCCAGCATTTT. Translating gives CASSTDRGNQPQHF. The V call is TRBV28, the J call TRBJ1-5; 8 bases match TRBD1. This CDR3 spans 14 amino acids. Unmatched junction bases numbered 2, after V lost 5 bases and J lost 2 bases. Germline assignment: CDR1 MDHEN and CDR2 SYDVKM.

The chain links TRBV3-1 (or the pseudogene TRBV3-2) to TRBJ2-7; 8 bases are shared with TRBD1. The CDR3 has 14 amino acids. Germline CDR1 reads LGHDT; CDR2 reads YNNKEL (reference sequence). J was trimmed by 1 base and V by 3 bases; bases with no gene match: 2. The CDR3 sequence: CASSHWTGSYEQYF. CDR3 DNA: TGTGCCAGCAGCCATTGGACAGGGTCCTACGAGCAGTACTTC.

CDR3 sequence reads: CASSSDRATEAFF. CDR3 DNA sequence: TGTGCCAGCTCATCTGACAGGGCCACTGAAGCTTTCTTT. The rearrangement joins TRBV18 to TRBJ1-1; TRBD1 aligns across 7 bases. The CDR3 covers 13 residues. The V and J ends lost 5 bases and 4 bases, in that order; junction bases with no gene match: 4. The germline gives CDR1 KGHSH, CDR2 LQKENI.